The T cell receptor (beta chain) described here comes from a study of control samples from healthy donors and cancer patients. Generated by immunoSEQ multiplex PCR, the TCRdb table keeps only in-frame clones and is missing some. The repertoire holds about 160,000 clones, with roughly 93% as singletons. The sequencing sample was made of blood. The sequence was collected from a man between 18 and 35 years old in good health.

The CDR3 spells CASSFSGSGEQFF. The DNA of the CDR3 is TGTGCCAGCAGTTTCAGCGGGAGCGGTGAGCAGTTCTTC. The chain uses TRBV27 and TRBJ2-1; 8 nucleotides line up with TRBD2. The CDR3 sequence is 13 residues long. Germline CDR1 MNHEY, CDR2 SMNVEV (reference sequence). V trimming: 3 bases; J trimming: 9 bases; junction bases outside the gene matches: 4.